This TCR beta chain is drawn from a study of regulatory T cells in long-lasting Graves disease. Turning to the study itself: Under 3 months of antithyroid drugs had been taken by newly diagnosed Graves' patients. Study-level points and caveats: It was possible that the small sample size reduced accuracy. Persistent patients shared more public clonotypes (roughly 2,500) than new patients (about 960).

Germline assignment: CDR1 MRHNA and CDR2 SNTAGT. The CDR3 covers 16 residues. With 2 bases removed from V and 8 bases from J, the gap between germline ends came to 21 bases. This clonotype was seen repeatedly, ten times or more. Antigen: not known. Arm-PCR of CDR3 regions with iRepertoire HTBI primers generated TCR beta libraries. Using its own MiXCR run on the multiplex PCR reads, TCRdb lists one record per CDR3 protein. The sample has almost 450,000 distinct CDR3 sequences, around 15% seen once. Time point here: newly diagnosed GD, antithyroid drugs for less than 3 months. Preparation of the TCR library used RNA extracted from PBMCs. These data are also associated with another study on T cells in Graves' hyperthyroidism and ophthalmopathy. From that report: Initially, a first-round RT-PCR of the TCR CDR3 employed the HTBI primer set.

This chain links TRBV6-4 with TRBJ1-1; D not resolved. The source of this sequence is a woman aged 25 to 45 with Graves disease. The sample was peripheral blood mononuclear cells (PBMCs), taken at new diagnosis, from a patient treated with antithyroid drugs. DNA for the CDR3: TGTGCCAGCAGTGACCCAGATAGGAAAAGGCGTCCGGAAGCTTTCTTT. This encodes CASSDPDRKRRPEAFF.